This T cell receptor (beta chain) was obtained from a study of blood T cell repertoires in COVID-19 (dated by TCRdb to 2018 to 2021). The study in broad terms: Samples from collaborators originated in the United States, Italy and Spain and spanned both the acute and convalescent phases of COVID-19. The material from the prospective study consisted of cDNA or gDNA derived from T cells, B-cell-depleted T cells, or PBMCs. Subjects who had been exposed to COVID-19, were actively infected with it, or had recovered from it provided the deeply sampled blood TCRbeta repertoires that made up the dataset. The repertoires were released in a freely available public database meant as a resource for research on the immune response to SARS-CoV-2. The samples were drawn from two sources: the first 160 participants of the ongoing ImmuneRACE study, and 1,254 subjects contributed by 6 global collaborators. Nearly every sample came with metadata listing a de-identified subject ID, COVID-19 status, age in years and sex. Where available, HLA class I and class II types were obtained from metadata supplied by the sample provider rather than from assay-based typing. Overall study outcomes, separate from this receptor: The amount of clinical and demographic metadata varied by source and participant and was provided uncurated.

The immunoSEQ Assay, a bias-controlled multiplex PCR, was used to amplify TCRbeta CDR3 regions from genomic DNA. Concerning the study's data processing: The number of nucleated cells in each sample was estimated by amplification of reference gene primers within the assay. Sequence reads were collapsed and filtered to measure the absolute abundance of every unique TCRbeta CDR3 rearrangement. For each sample, productive Simpson clonality was calculated as the square root of Simpson's diversity index over productive rearrangements. The immuneACCESS repertoire file appears here via TCRdb, limited to in-frame rearrangements. These files lack a portion of the clones; in checked studies, under half of the deficit traces to unresolved V genes, and the cause of the others is not known. V and J calls and clone size follow that table, whereas D and trimming were derived from the DNA. The sample contains over 250,000 clones, around 92% of them found a single time. Around 2.6% of the sample rests with the top ten.

V and J lose 6 bases and 8 bases, and a span of 17 bases separates them. CDR1 SGHRS and CDR2 YFSETQ were looked up in the germline V gene. From its cysteine to its phenylalanine, the CDR3 spans 14 amino acids. Only the CDR3 DNA stays, 42 bases, in frame from base 1. In the case of this clone: The target of this receptor is not known. One base away there is no much larger clone; base qualities are not given.

One collaborating source in Seattle enrolled patients during active infection and followed them longitudinally through the course of disease. Whole blood was collected in K2EDTA tubes by collaborating institutions according to the institutions' own protocols. Collaborator samples were shipped for TCRbeta analysis as frozen whole blood, isolated PBMCs, or DNA extracted from either sample type. The sequenced material came from peripheral blood. The rearrangement combines TRBV5-1 with TRBJ1-4; the D gene is unclear. The receptor comes from a person aged 18 to 35 with COVID-19, enrolled during active disease. DNA sequence: TGCGCCAGCAAATCGTCAACATCGGAGGAAAAACTGTTTTTT. It specifies CASKSSTSEEKLFF.